This T cell receptor beta chain was obtained from a study of T cell responses to AZD1222 COVID-19 vaccine. Study-level background: Second-dose intervals of approximately 4 or approximately 12 weeks were pooled. Study-level findings and limits: There were mostly white British donors and more females than males, and clonal diversity was possibly underestimated. The study sampled repertoires only after the peak T cell response.

CDR1 LGHDT and CDR2 YNNKEL come from the germline V gene (reference sequence). Trimming cost V 4 bases and J 3 bases, with 5 bases left between them. The CDR3 runs 12 residues. As to this clone: What it binds is unknown.

Profiling relied on immunoSEQ multiplex PCR, and the TCRdb table lists in-frame clones only, not all of them. The table lists 95,000 to 150,000 clones, 70% to 90% of them singletons. The sequenced sample was peripheral blood, obtained on day 0 of AZD1222 vaccination. The clonotype comes from an adult in good health. This chain joins TRBV3-1 (or the pseudogene TRBV3-2) and TRBJ2-3; D not resolved. DNA of the CDR3: TGTGCCAGCAGCCTGACTACAGATACGCAGTATTTT. As protein: CASSLTTDTQYF.